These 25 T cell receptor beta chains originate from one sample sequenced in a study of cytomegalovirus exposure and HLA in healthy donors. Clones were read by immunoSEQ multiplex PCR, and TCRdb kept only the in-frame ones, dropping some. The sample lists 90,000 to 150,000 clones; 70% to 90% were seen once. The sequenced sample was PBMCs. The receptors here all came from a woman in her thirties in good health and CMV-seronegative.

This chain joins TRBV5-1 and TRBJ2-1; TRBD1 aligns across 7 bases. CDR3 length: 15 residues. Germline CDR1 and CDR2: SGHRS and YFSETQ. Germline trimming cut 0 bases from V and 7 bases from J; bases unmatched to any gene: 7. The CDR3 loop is CASSLGDRDMNEQFF. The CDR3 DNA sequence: TGCGCCAGCAGCTTGGGTGACAGGGATATGAATGAGCAGTTCTTC.

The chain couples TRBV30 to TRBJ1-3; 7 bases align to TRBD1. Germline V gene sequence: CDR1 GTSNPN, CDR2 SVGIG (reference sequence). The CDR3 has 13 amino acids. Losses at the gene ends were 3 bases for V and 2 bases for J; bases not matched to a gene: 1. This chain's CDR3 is CAWSTGAGNTIYF. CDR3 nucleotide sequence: TGTGCCTGGAGCACAGGGGCTGGAAACACCATATATTTT.

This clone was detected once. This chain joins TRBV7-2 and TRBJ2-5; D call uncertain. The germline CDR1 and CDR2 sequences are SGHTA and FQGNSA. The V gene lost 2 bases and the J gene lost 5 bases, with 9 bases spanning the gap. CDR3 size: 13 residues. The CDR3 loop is CASSLTSRETQYF. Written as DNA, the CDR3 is TGTGCCAGCAGCTTAACGTCGAGGGAGACCCAGTACTTC. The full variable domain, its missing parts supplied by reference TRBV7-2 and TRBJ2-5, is GAGVSQSPSNKVTEKGKDVELRCDPISGHTALYWYRQSLGQGLEFLIYFQGNSAPDKSGLPSDRFSAERTGGSVSTLTIQRTQQEDSAVYLCASSLTSRETQYFGPGTRLLVL.

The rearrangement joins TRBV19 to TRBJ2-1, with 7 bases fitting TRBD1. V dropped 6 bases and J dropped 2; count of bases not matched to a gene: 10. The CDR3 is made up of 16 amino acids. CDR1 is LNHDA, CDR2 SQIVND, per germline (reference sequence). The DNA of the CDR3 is TGTGCCAGTAGGCGGCTGACAGGGATACCCTACAATGAGCAGTTCTTC. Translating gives CASRRLTGIPYNEQFF.

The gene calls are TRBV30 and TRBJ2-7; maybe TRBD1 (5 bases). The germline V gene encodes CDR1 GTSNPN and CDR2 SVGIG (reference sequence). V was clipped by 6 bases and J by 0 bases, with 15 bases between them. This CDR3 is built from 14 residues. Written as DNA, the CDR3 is TGTGCCTGCCTCACCGCCGACAGCTCCTACGAGCAGTACTTC. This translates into CACLTADSSYEQYF.

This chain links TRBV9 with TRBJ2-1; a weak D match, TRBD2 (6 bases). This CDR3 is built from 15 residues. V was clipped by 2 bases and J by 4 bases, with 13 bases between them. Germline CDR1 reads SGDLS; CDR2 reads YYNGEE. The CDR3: CASSVTSTLYNEQFF. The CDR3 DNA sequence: TGTGCCAGCAGCGTGACTAGTACCCTTTACAATGAGCAGTTCTTC.

CDR3 residues: CASGLVLAGISTDTQYF. For the CDR3, the DNA is TGTGCTAGTGGTTTGGTACTAGCGGGGATATCCACAGATACGCAGTATTTT. This sequence joins TRBV12-5 and TRBJ2-3; 10 bases match TRBD2. CDR1 and CDR2 from the germline V gene are LGHNT and FRNRAP. The CDR3 consists of 17 residues. Unmatched junction bases numbered 5, after V lost 0 bases and J lost 2 bases.

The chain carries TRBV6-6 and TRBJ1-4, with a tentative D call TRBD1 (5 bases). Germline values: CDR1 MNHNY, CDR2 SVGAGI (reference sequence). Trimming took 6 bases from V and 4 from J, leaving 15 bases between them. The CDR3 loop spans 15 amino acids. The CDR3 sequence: CASRTPGLLNEKLFF. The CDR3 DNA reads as TGTGCCAGCAGAACCCCGGGACTGCTTAATGAAAAACTGTTTTTT.

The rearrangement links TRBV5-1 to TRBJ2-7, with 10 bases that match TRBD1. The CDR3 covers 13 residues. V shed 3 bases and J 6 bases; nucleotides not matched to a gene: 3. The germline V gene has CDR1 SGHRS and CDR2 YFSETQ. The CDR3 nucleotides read TGCGCCAGCAGCTCCGGGACAGGGGCCGAGCAGTACTTC. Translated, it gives CASSSGTGAEQYF.

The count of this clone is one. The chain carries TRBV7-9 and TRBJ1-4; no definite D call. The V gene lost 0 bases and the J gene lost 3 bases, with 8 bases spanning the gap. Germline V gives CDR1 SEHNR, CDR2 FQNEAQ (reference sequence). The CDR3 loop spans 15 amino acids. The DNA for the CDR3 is TGTGCCAGCAGCTTAGCTGGAGATCCTAATGAAAAACTGTTTTTT. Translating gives CASSLAGDPNEKLFF.

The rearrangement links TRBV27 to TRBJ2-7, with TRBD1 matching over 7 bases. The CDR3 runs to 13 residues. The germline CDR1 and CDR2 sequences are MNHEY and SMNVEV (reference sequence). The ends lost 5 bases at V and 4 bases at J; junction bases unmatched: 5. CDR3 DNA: TGTGCCAGCAGTGGAAAGGGGGCATACGAGCAGTACTTC. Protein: CASSGKGAYEQYF.

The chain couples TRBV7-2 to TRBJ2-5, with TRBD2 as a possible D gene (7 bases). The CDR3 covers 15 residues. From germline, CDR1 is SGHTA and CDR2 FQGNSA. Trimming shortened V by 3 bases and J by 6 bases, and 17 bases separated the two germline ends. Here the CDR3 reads CASSLERGAGKTQYF. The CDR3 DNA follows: TGTGCCAGCAGCTTGGAACGGGGGGCCGGGAAGACCCAGTACTTC.

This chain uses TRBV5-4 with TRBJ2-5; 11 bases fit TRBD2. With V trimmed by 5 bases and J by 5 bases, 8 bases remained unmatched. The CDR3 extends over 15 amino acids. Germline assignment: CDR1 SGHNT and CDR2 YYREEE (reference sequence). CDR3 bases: TGTGCCAGCAGTCGGGGGACTAGCGGTTGGGAGACCCAGTACTTC. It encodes CASSRGTSGWETQYF.

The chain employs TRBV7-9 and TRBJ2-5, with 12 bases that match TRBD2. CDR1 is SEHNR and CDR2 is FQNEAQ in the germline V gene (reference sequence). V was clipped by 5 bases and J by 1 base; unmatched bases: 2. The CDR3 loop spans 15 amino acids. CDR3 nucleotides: TGTGCCAGCAGCCTACTAGCGGGGGGCCAAGAGACCCAGTACTTC. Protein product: CASSLLAGGQETQYF.

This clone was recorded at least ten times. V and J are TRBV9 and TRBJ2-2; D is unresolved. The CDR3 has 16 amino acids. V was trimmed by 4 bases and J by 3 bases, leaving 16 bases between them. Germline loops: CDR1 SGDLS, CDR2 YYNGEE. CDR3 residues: CASSPDATLDTGELFF. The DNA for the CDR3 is TGTGCCAGCAGCCCCGACGCCACCCTAGACACCGGGGAGCTGTTTTTT.

The CDR3 here is CASSRKTGSVTEAFF. CDR3 nucleotide sequence: TGTGCCAGCAGCCGAAAGACAGGGTCGGTTACTGAAGCTTTCTTT. The rearrangement uses TRBV6-5 and TRBJ1-1, with 7 bases that match TRBD1. The CDR3 spans 15 residues. Germline values: CDR1 MNHEY, CDR2 SVGAGI. Losses at the gene ends were 6 bases for V and 5 bases for J; bases not matched to a gene: 12.

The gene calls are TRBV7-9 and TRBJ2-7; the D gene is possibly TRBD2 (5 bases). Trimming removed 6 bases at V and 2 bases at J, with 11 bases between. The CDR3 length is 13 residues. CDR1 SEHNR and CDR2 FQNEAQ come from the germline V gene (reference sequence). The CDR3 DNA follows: TGTGCCAGCAGTCTAGTCGGGGCCTACGAGCAGTACTTC. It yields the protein CASSLVGAYEQYF.

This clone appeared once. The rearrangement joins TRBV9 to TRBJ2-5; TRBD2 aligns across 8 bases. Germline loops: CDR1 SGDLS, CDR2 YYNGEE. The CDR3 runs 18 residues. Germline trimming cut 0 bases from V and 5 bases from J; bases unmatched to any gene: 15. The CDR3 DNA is TGTGCCAGCAGCGTAGAAGTTAGCGGGGCCAAACTTGGGGAGACCCAGTACTTC. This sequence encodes CASSVEVSGAKLGETQYF.

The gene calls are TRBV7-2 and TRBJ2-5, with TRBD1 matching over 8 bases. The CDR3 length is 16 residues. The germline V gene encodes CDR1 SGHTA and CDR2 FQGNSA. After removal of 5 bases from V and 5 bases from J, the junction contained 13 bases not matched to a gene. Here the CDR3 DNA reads TGTGCCAGCAGCCATAGGACAGGGAGATCTTGGGAGACCCAGTACTTC. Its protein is CASSHRTGRSWETQYF.

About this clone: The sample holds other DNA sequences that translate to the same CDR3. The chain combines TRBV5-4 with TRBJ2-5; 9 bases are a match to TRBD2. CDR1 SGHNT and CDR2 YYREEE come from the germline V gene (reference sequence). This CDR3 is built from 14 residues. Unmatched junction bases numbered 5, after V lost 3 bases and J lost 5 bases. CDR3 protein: CASSSTSGGETQYF. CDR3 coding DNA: TGTGCCAGCAGCTCGACTAGCGGAGGGGAGACCCAGTACTTC.

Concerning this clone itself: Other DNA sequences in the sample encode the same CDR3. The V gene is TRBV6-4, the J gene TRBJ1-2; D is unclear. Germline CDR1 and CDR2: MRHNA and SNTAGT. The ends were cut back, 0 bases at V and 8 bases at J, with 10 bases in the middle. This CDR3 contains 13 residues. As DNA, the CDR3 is TGTGCCAGCAGTGACTCGGGCACCTACGGCTACACCTTC. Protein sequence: CASSDSGTYGYTF.

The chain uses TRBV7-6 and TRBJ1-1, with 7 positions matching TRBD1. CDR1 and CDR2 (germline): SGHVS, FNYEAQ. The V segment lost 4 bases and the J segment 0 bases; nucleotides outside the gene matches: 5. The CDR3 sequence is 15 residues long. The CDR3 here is CASSSAQGLNTEAFF. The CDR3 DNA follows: TGTGCCAGCAGCTCCGCACAGGGGTTGAACACTGAAGCTTTCTTT.

This CDR3 is CATQMGQGKDEQFF. The CDR3 DNA follows: TGTGCCACTCAAATGGGACAGGGAAAAGATGAGCAGTTCTTC. The chain is built from TRBV5-4 and TRBJ2-1; 9 nucleotides line up with TRBD1. After removal of 9 bases from V and 8 bases from J, the junction contained 12 bases not matched to a gene. CDR1 is SGHNT and CDR2 is YYREEE in the germline V gene (reference sequence). This CDR3 has 14 amino acids. Full variable domain (outside the CDR3, taken from reference TRBV5-4 and TRBJ2-1): ETGVTQSPTHLIKTRGQQVTLRCSSQSGHNTVSWYQQALGQGPQFIFQYYREEENGRGNFPPRFSGLQFPNYSSELNVNALELDDSALYLCATQMGQGKDEQFFGPGTRLTVL.

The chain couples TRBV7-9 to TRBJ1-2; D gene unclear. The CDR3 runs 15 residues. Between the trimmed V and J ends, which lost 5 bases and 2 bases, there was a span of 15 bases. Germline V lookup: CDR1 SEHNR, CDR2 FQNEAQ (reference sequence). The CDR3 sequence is CASSPQATLNYGYTF. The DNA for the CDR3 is TGTGCCAGCAGCCCCCAGGCCACCTTGAACTATGGCTACACCTTC.

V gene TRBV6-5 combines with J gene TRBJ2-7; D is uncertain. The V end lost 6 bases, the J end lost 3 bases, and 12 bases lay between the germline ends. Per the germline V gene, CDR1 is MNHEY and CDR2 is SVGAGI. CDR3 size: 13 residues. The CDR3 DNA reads TGTGCCAGCAGCCGAAACAGAGACTACGAGCAGTACTTC. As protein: CASSRNRDYEQYF.